These T cell receptor beta chains were read from a single sample in a study of blood T cell repertoires in COVID-19. Sequenced by immunoSEQ multiplex PCR; TCRdb stores in-frame clones only, minus some. The data show 250,000 to 350,000 clones, approximately 85% seen once. Material: PBMCs or T cells enriched from blood (not recorded which). All receptors come from a woman aged 30 to 39 who had recovered from COVID-19. The CDR3 runs from the conserved cysteine through the conserved F or W. The D gene is left open where the match is weak. A clone size is listed for some rows: how often the clone was seen (once, few, many), or a class if it is expanded.

v_call: TRBV9; clone_size: once; j_call: TRBJ2-6; d_call: NA; cdr3_nt: TGTGCCAGCAGCGTAGACCCTCGGGTGTCTGGGGCCAACGTCCTGACTTTC; cdr3_aa: CASSVDPRVSGANVLTF
v_call: TRBV11-3; clone_size: NA; j_call: TRBJ2-1; d_call: TRBD2; cdr3_nt: TGTGCCAGCAGCTCCCACAGACTAGCTCCGATGGATGAGCAGTTCTTC; cdr3_aa: CASSSHRLAPMDEQFF
v_call: TRBV27; clone_size: few; j_call: TRBJ1-6; d_call: NA; cdr3_nt: TGTGCCAGCACCTTCTCCCAGGCCCCTAATTCACCCCTCCACTTT; cdr3_aa: CASTFSQAPNSPLHF
v_call: TRBV5-1; clone_size: NA; j_call: TRBJ2-3; d_call: TRBD2; cdr3_nt: TGCGCCAGCAGCTTGGGACTAGCGGGGACAGATACGCAGTATTTT; cdr3_aa: CASSLGLAGTDTQYF
v_call: TRBV3-1/TRBV3-2; clone_size: once; j_call: TRBJ2-1; d_call: NA; cdr3_nt: TGTGCCAGCAGCCCCACGGGACAATCCTACAATGAGCAGTTCTTC; cdr3_aa: CASSPTGQSYNEQFF
v_call: TRBV3-1/TRBV3-2; clone_size: NA; j_call: TRBJ1-3; d_call: NA; cdr3_nt: TGTGCCAGCAGCCAGGGGCTGCCGGGAGCTGGAAACACCATATATTTT; cdr3_aa: CASSQGLPGAGNTIYF
v_call: TRBV28; clone_size: few; j_call: TRBJ1-5; d_call: NA; cdr3_nt: TGTGCCAGCACCCCCGGGGGGGGAAACAATCAGCCCCAGCATTTT; cdr3_aa: CASTPGGGNNQPQHF
v_call: TRBV6-4; clone_size: NA; j_call: TRBJ1-1; d_call: NA; cdr3_nt: TGTGCCAGCAGTCCCCACGGGGAGGGGTTGACTGAAGCTTTCTTT; cdr3_aa: CASSPHGEGLTEAFF
v_call: TRBV7-9; clone_size: NA; j_call: TRBJ1-3; d_call: NA; cdr3_nt: TGTGCCAGCAGCTTATCCCCCATTGACAGCTCTGGAAACACCATATATTTT; cdr3_aa: CASSLSPIDSSGNTIYF
v_call: TRBV3-1/TRBV3-2; clone_size: NA; j_call: TRBJ1-5; d_call: NA; cdr3_nt: TGTGCCAGCAGCCAAGTGGGGGCCCAGCCCCAGCATTTT; cdr3_aa: CASSQVGAQPQHF
v_call: TRBV7-6; clone_size: NA; j_call: TRBJ2-1; d_call: NA; cdr3_nt: TGTGCCAGCAGCTCAAAGGGCGGGTATTGGGGAAATGAGCAGTTCTTC; cdr3_aa: CASSSKGGYWGNEQFF
v_call: TRBV10-1; clone_size: NA; j_call: TRBJ1-2; d_call: NA; cdr3_nt: TGCGCCAGCAGCACAGGGCTTAACTATGGCTACACCTTC; cdr3_aa: CASSTGLNYGYTF
v_call: TRBV5-1; clone_size: NA; j_call: TRBJ1-5; d_call: NA; cdr3_nt: TGCGCCAGCAGCTTAGGCAGCGGTCAGCCCCAGCATTTT; cdr3_aa: CASSLGSGQPQHF
v_call: TRBV5-6; clone_size: NA; j_call: TRBJ2-1; d_call: NA; cdr3_nt: TGTGCCAGCAGCTTGATTGGGCCCGAGGGTCGTTCAGCAGGTGAGCAGTTCTTC; cdr3_aa: CASSLIGPEGRSAGEQFF
v_call: TRBV7-8; clone_size: once; j_call: TRBJ2-2; d_call: NA; cdr3_nt: TGTGCCAGCAGCTTGATGGTTTGGGGAGCCGGGGAGCTGTTTTTT; cdr3_aa: CASSLMVWGAGELFF
v_call: TRBV5-1; clone_size: NA; j_call: TRBJ1-4; d_call: TRBD1; cdr3_nt: TGCGCCAGCAGCTTAGGGACAGGGGGCGCCCGGCTTGAAAAACTGTTTTTT; cdr3_aa: CASSLGTGGARLEKLFF
v_call: TRBV27; clone_size: NA; j_call: TRBJ2-2; d_call: TRBD1; cdr3_nt: TGTGCCAGCAGGCCCGGGACAGGTCACCCCGGGGAGCTGTTTTTT; cdr3_aa: CASRPGTGHPGELFF
v_call: TRBV11-2; clone_size: NA; j_call: TRBJ2-7; d_call: TRBD1; cdr3_nt: TGTGCCAGCAGCTGGGGACAGGGGGCCGAGCAGTACTTC; cdr3_aa: CASSWGQGAEQYF
v_call: TRBV2; clone_size: NA; j_call: TRBJ2-1; d_call: TRBD1; cdr3_nt: TGTGCCAGCAGTTTGGACAGGGGGCACAATGAGCAGTTCTTC; cdr3_aa: CASSLDRGHNEQFF
v_call: TRBV28; clone_size: NA; j_call: TRBJ1-4; d_call: TRBD1; cdr3_nt: TGTGCCAGCAGTTTATTAGGACAGGGGAACGAAAAACTGTTTTTT; cdr3_aa: CASSLLGQGNEKLFF
v_call: TRBV18; clone_size: NA; j_call: TRBJ1-1; d_call: TRBD1; cdr3_nt: TGTGCCAGCTCACCGGGACAGGGGTTCACTGAAGCTTTCTTT; cdr3_aa: CASSPGQGFTEAFF
v_call: TRBV28; clone_size: NA; j_call: TRBJ1-2; d_call: NA; cdr3_nt: TGTGCCAGCAGTTTGTCACCGGGGAAAGGCTACACCTTC; cdr3_aa: CASSLSPGKGYTF
v_call: TRBV9; clone_size: NA; j_call: TRBJ1-1; d_call: NA; cdr3_nt: TGTGCCAGCAGCGTAGGTCGGGTAATAAAAGGCGATTCTGAAGCTTTCTTT; cdr3_aa: CASSVGRVIKGDSEAFF
v_call: TRBV5-4; clone_size: NA; j_call: TRBJ2-1; d_call: TRBD1; cdr3_nt: TGTGCCAGCAGCCAGCAGACAGGGGGTGAAGCCAATGAGCAGTTCTTC; cdr3_aa: CASSQQTGGEANEQFF
v_call: TRBV6-5; clone_size: NA; j_call: TRBJ2-1; d_call: NA; cdr3_nt: TGTGCCAGCAGTTACGGGGGACTCCTTGAGGGTGAGCAGTTCTTC; cdr3_aa: CASSYGGLLEGEQFF
v_call: TRBV6-1; clone_size: NA; j_call: TRBJ2-5; d_call: TRBD1; cdr3_nt: TGTGCCAGCAGTGATTGGACAGGGGTGAGAGAGACCCAGTACTTC; cdr3_aa: CASSDWTGVRETQYF
v_call: TRBV7-2; clone_size: NA; j_call: TRBJ1-5; d_call: NA; cdr3_nt: TGTGCCAGCAGCTTAGGGCCTTCTGGGGGCATTCAGCCCCAGCATTTT; cdr3_aa: CASSLGPSGGIQPQHF
v_call: TRBV6-6; clone_size: few; j_call: TRBJ1-5; d_call: NA; cdr3_nt: TGTGCCAGCAGTCCGACGAATTACAGGATGGCCGATCAGCCCCAGCATTTT; cdr3_aa: CASSPTNYRMADQPQHF
v_call: TRBV5-1; clone_size: NA; j_call: TRBJ1-1; d_call: TRBD1; cdr3_nt: TGCGCCAGCAGCGCCCCCGGGACAGGGAACACTGAAGCTTTCTTT; cdr3_aa: CASSAPGTGNTEAFF
v_call: TRBV7-8; clone_size: NA; j_call: TRBJ1-2; d_call: NA; cdr3_nt: TGTGCCAGCAGCCTTTCGTATGGCTACACCTTC; cdr3_aa: CASSLSYGYTF
v_call: TRBV29-1; clone_size: NA; j_call: TRBJ2-1; d_call: NA; cdr3_nt: TGCAGCGTTGCAACTGTTAGCTCCTACAATGAGCAGTTCTTC; cdr3_aa: CSVATVSSYNEQFF
v_call: TRBV24-1; clone_size: once; j_call: TRBJ2-1; d_call: TRBD2; cdr3_nt: TGTGCCACCAGTGAACCTCCGGGACTAGCGGACAATGAGCAGTTCTTC; cdr3_aa: CATSEPPGLADNEQFF
v_call: TRBV6-5; clone_size: NA; j_call: TRBJ1-2; d_call: TRBD1; cdr3_nt: TGTGCCAGCAGTTACCTTGGGCACCGGGACAGTCAGGGCTACACCTTC; cdr3_aa: CASSYLGHRDSQGYTF
v_call: TRBV28; clone_size: NA; j_call: TRBJ2-7; d_call: NA; cdr3_nt: TGTGCCAGCAGTATCACAGGGACCTACGAGCAGTACTTC; cdr3_aa: CASSITGTYEQYF
v_call: TRBV2; clone_size: few; j_call: TRBJ1-2; d_call: TRBD1; cdr3_nt: TGTGCCATAGGGACAGGAACGGACTATGGCTACACCTTC; cdr3_aa: CAIGTGTDYGYTF
v_call: TRBV15; clone_size: NA; j_call: TRBJ1-1; d_call: TRBD1; cdr3_nt: TGTGCCACCAGCAGTACAGGGGATACTGAAGCTTTCTTT; cdr3_aa: CATSSTGDTEAFF
v_call: TRBV28; clone_size: NA; j_call: TRBJ1-2; d_call: TRBD1; cdr3_nt: TGTGCCAGCAGTTTAGGGACAGTCCTGGGCTACACCTTC; cdr3_aa: CASSLGTVLGYTF
v_call: TRBV5-4; clone_size: NA; j_call: TRBJ1-1; d_call: NA; cdr3_nt: TGTGCCAGCAGCTTTCGAGGGATACAGGGTGACACTGAAGCTTTCTTT; cdr3_aa: CASSFRGIQGDTEAFF
v_call: TRBV4-2; clone_size: NA; j_call: TRBJ2-3; d_call: TRBD1; cdr3_nt: TGTGCCAGCAGCCAAGATCGCAACAGGGGGGCCCGCACAGATACGCAGTATTTT; cdr3_aa: CASSQDRNRGARTDTQYF
v_call: TRBV28; clone_size: NA; j_call: TRBJ1-2; d_call: NA; cdr3_nt: TGTGCCAGCATTTCGGGGGGGGAAAACTATGGCTACACCTTC; cdr3_aa: CASISGGENYGYTF
v_call: TRBV28; clone_size: NA; j_call: TRBJ2-3; d_call: TRBD2; cdr3_nt: TGTGCCAGCACTCAAGGACTAGCCAGCACAGATACGCAGTATTTT; cdr3_aa: CASTQGLASTDTQYF
v_call: TRBV7-9; clone_size: once; j_call: TRBJ1-2; d_call: TRBD1; cdr3_nt: TGTGCCAGCAGCCCCGGGACAGGGGTCGGCTACACCTTC; cdr3_aa: CASSPGTGVGYTF
v_call: TRBV7-9; clone_size: NA; j_call: TRBJ1-1; d_call: TRBD1; cdr3_nt: TGTGCCAGCAGCTTGGGGACAGGCACTGAAGCTTTCTTT; cdr3_aa: CASSLGTGTEAFF
v_call: TRBV7-9; clone_size: NA; j_call: TRBJ1-6; d_call: NA; cdr3_nt: TGTGCCAGCAGCTTAGGGACAGCAAATTCACCCCTCCACTTT; cdr3_aa: CASSLGTANSPLHF
v_call: TRBV7-2; clone_size: once; j_call: TRBJ1-4; d_call: NA; cdr3_nt: TGTGCCAGCAGCTCCCAACCTGAGGGTGAAAAACTGTTTTTT; cdr3_aa: CASSSQPEGEKLFF
v_call: TRBV7-8; clone_size: NA; j_call: TRBJ2-7; d_call: TRBD1; cdr3_nt: TGTGCCAGCAGCCCGCTTCCGGGACAGGGCTTCAACGAGCAGTACTTC; cdr3_aa: CASSPLPGQGFNEQYF
v_call: TRBV7-2; clone_size: NA; j_call: TRBJ2-1; d_call: NA; cdr3_nt: TGTGCCAGCAGCTTAAGCCGGGACTCCGATGAGCAGTTCTTC; cdr3_aa: CASSLSRDSDEQFF
v_call: TRBV5-4; clone_size: once; j_call: TRBJ1-2; d_call: NA; cdr3_nt: TGTGCCAGCAGCCCCCCACGGGGGTCTGCGGGCTACACCTTC; cdr3_aa: CASSPPRGSAGYTF
v_call: TRBV25-1; clone_size: NA; j_call: TRBJ2-1; d_call: NA; cdr3_nt: TGTGCCAGCAAGTCAGGGTGGGATGAGCAGTTCTTC; cdr3_aa: CASKSGWDEQFF